A few counts support the clone carrying this T cell receptor (beta chain). The investigators made TCR beta cDNA from approximately 500 ng total RNA, using a constant-region primer. Amplification in three nested multiplex PCR rounds with slightly modified ARM-PCR gave rise to TCR beta libraries. TRBV1-TRBV30 forward and Cbeta reverse primers drove the first two roughly 10-cycle rounds. MiXCR was run by TCRdb on the multiplex PCR reads, yielding one entry per CDR3 protein. This repertoire shows about 300,000 distinct CDR3 sequences, 60% to 80% found once; its top ten account for roughly 8.9%. Trimming shortened V by 0 bases and J by 6 bases, and 14 bases separated the two germline ends. In germline, CDR1 is SGHAT, CDR2 FQNNGV. There are 15 residues in the CDR3. This entry belongs to a study of tumor-infiltrating lymphocytes in primary liver carcinoma. Germline DNA was also extracted, with blood RNA taken from unsorted whole blood.

Sequences were obtained from peripheral blood. This TCR derives from a man in his forties with primary liver carcinoma and hepatitis B virus infection. J is TRBJ1-1 and V is TRBV11-2; a possible D gene is TRBD1 (6 bases). The CDR3 sequence is CASSLEWGLLAEAFF. DNA of the CDR3: TGTGCCAGCAGCTTAGAATGGGGGCTGTTAGCTGAAGCTTTCTTT.